This T cell receptor beta chain comes out of a study of blood T cell repertoires in COVID-19. The wider study: Donors in the United States, Italy and Spain gave samples during acute or convalescent COVID-19. T cells, B-cell-depleted T cells, or PBMCs provided the cDNA or gDNA that served as material.

The CDR3 sequence is 13 residues long. Germline V gene sequence: CDR1 MDHEN, CDR2 SYDVKM. Trimming cost V 4 bases and J 2 bases, with 8 bases left between them. Profiling relied on immunoSEQ multiplex PCR, and the TCRdb table lists in-frame clones only, not all of them. The table has about 120,000 clones, roughly 85% seen once. Sequencing was carried out using peripheral blood. The receptor comes from a man older than 75 with active or convalescent COVID-19. V and J are TRBV28 and TRBJ2-5; D is uncertain. As DNA, the CDR3 is TGTGCCAGCAGTTCCAGACTGCAAGAGACCCAGTACTTC. Its translation: CASSSRLQETQYF.